This TCR beta chain was recovered during a study of T cell repertoires in cytomegalovirus infection. Study details: In public TCR beta signatures, there were indications of both CMV infection and matching HLA type. Study-wide results and caveats: Using cumulative public TCR beta family frequency, the authors identified those who carried CMV together with the relevant HLA. HLA-C-restricted CMV-specific TCR beta clonotypes prevailed in the ex vivo response.

TCRdb redid the calling of the reads with MiXCR, one entry per CDR3 protein. The top ten hold around 9.3% of the sample, which has some 400,000 distinct CDR3 sequences, about a sixth seen once. Germline-derived CDR1 and CDR2 are SGHTA and FQGNSA. V trimming: 5 bases; J trimming: 2 bases; junction bases outside the gene matches: 7. The CDR3 has 15 residues. This clonotype was counted at least ten times. Its antigen is not known. Material for sequencing was PBMCs. The TCR comes from a human donor in good health (CMV status not recorded). Some clones in this sample may be carry-over from other donors' samples. The chain carries TRBV7-2 and TRBJ2-3; 7 nucleotides align to TRBD2. DNA of the CDR3: TGTGCCAGCAGCACTAGGGACTACCCCACAGATACGCAGTATTTT. Translation: CASSTRDYPTDTQYF.